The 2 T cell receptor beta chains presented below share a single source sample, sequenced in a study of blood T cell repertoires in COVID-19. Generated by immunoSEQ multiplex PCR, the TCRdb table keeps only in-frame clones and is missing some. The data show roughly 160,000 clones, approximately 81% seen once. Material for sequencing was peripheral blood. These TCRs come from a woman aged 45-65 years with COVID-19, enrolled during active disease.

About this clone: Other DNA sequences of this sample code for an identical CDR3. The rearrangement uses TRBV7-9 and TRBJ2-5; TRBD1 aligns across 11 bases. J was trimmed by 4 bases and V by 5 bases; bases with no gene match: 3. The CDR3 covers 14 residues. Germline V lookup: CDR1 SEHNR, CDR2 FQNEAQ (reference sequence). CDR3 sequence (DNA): TGTGCCAGCAGCCCGGACAGGGGGCGAGAGACCCAGTACTTC. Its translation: CASSPDRGRETQYF.

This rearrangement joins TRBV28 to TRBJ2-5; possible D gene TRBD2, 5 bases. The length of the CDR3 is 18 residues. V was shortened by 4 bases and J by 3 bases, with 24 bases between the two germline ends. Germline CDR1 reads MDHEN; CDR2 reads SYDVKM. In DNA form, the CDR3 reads TGTGCCAGCAGTTCACTCCCTAGACTACGCCGGAATGAAGAGACCCAGTACTTC. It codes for CASSSLPRLRRNEETQYF.